This TCR beta chain was recorded in a study of radiotherapy plus CTLA-4 blockade in lung cancer. This clone turned up a few times. Measured with immunoSEQ multiplex PCR; TCRdb has only the in-frame clones, and not every one. The repertoire includes tens of thousands of clones, 78% of them detected once, and 7% to 8.5% sits in the top ten. Germline CDR1 reads LNHDA; CDR2 reads SQIVND (reference sequence). Trimming took 8 bases from V and 0 from J; bases not matched to a gene: 19. CDR3 length equals 19 residues. This receptor was taken from a human donor with non-small cell lung cancer who had a complete response to radiotherapy plus ipilimumab. The V gene is TRBV19, the J gene TRBJ2-3; 8 bases map to TRBD2. The source was peripheral blood, collected from a patient treated with radiotherapy plus ipilimumab. The CDR3 loop is CASSPSGRGAISSTDTQYF. Here the CDR3 DNA reads TGTGCCAGTTCACCCTCTGGGCGGGGGGCGATATCTAGCACAGATACGCAGTATTTT.